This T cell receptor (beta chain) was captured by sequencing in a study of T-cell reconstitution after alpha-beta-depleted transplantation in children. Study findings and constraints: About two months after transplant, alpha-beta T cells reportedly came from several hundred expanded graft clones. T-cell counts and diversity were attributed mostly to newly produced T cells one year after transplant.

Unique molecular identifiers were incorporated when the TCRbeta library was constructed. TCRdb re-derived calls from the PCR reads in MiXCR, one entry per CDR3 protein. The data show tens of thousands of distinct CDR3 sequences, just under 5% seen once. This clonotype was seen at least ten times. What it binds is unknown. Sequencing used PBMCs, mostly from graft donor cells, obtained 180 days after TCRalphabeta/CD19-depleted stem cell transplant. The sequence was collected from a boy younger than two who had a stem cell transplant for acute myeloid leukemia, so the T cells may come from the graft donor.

The CDR3 spells CACENRDRVGRPQYF. Here the CDR3 DNA reads TGTGCCTGTGAGAATAGGGACAGGGTAGGCCGACCGCAGTACTTC. The chain couples TRBV30 to TRBJ2-7; 9 bases map to TRBD1. Trimming took 6 bases from V and 9 from J; bases not matched to a gene: 18. This CDR3 is 15 amino acids long. In germline, CDR1 is GTSNPN, CDR2 SVGIG (reference sequence).